Listed below are T cell receptor beta chains from one sample, sequenced in a study of blood T cells in healthy people across ages. TCRdb called the 5' RACE reads again in MiXCR, with one record for every CDR3 protein. The table lists 730,000 or so distinct CDR3 sequences, around 41% of them singletons. Material for sequencing was blood. The receptors come from a man older than 75 in good health. The CDR3 runs from the conserved cysteine through the conserved F or W.

>TRBV30|TRBJ1-1
CAWSLGTVTEAFF
>TRBV4-2|TRBJ2-7
CAGSQASGRGYEQYF
>TRBV6-1|TRBJ1-5
CASSEVGTRGQPQHF
>TRBV5-1|TRBJ2-4
CASSLNSGPKNIQYF
>TRBV7-6|TRBJ2-5
CASSIAVETQYF
>TRBV20-1|NA
CSATWPGQGYEQYF
>TRBV11-2|TRBJ1-2
CASSNNRAYGYTF
>TRBV7-6|TRBJ2-5
CASRRGNGVGETQYF
>TRBV15|NA
CATSRLVGGSYNEQYF
>TRBV11-1|TRBJ2-1
CASSLGRTGSYNEQFF
>TRBV24-1|TRBJ2-1
CATSSQGGALNEQFF
>TRBV4-2|TRBJ2-1
CASSQDLASGTDEQFF
>TRBV4-1|TRBJ2-2
CASSQVVGRESTGELFF
>TRBV6-6|TRBJ2-5
CANSYSGDNREGETQYF
>TRBV5-1|TRBJ1-1
CASSLGDRLTEAFF
>TRBV5-1|TRBJ2-3
CASSGTSGGASDTQYF
>TRBV6-2/TRBV6-3|TRBJ2-7
CASSSLNEQYF
>TRBV7-2|NA
CASSVTGTEQYF
>TRBV2|TRBJ1-1
CASSRGQGLNTEAFF
>TRBV10-3|TRBJ1-2
CAISEANGGYGYTF
>TRBV20-1|TRBJ1-5
CSASVSVSNQPQHF
>TRBV6-5|TRBJ1-1
CASSDYLRSEAFF
>TRBV20-1|TRBJ2-7
CSARYRDRPYEQYF
>TRBV20-1|TRBJ2-3
CSARDRGHGDTQYF
>TRBV11-2|TRBJ2-7
CASSGSGYEQYF
>TRBV7-2|TRBJ2-3
CASTFSKGATDTQYF
>TRBV29-1|TRBJ2-1
CSVEAGTSGRASSYNEQFF
>TRBV6-2/TRBV6-3|TRBJ2-5
CASNLLGKTQYF
>TRBV3-1|TRBJ2-1
CASSQVAAGGPILYNEQFF